This paragraph covers one T cell receptor beta chain sequence. Its target is not known. Time point here: peripheral blood 6 weeks after treatment start. The patients had locally advanced or metastatic urothelial carcinoma. The data derive from a study of PD-L1 blockade in urothelial cancer. Assay used: immunoSEQ multiplex PCR; TCRdb lists only in-frame clones, some missing. Of 75,000 to 100,000 clones listed, less than 85% were seen once; the top ten hold about 8.4%. Findings of the study overall: Pretreatment TCR clonality in blood, when below the median, was predictive of better survival.

The germline V gene encodes CDR1 SGHRS and CDR2 YFSETQ. J gave up 0 bases and V 7 bases, and 4 bases lay outside the gene matches. CDR3 length: 14 residues. The source of this sequence is a man between 65 and 85 years old with urothelial cancer. The sequencing used PBMCs, collected around atezolizumab (anti-PD-L1) treatment. V is TRBV5-1 and J is TRBJ1-1; 9 nucleotides match TRBD1. CDR3 nucleotides: TGCGCCAGCGAGACAGGGGGGATGAACACTGAAGCTTTCTTT. The encoded protein is CASETGGMNTEAFF. Combining the CDR3 with reference TRBV5-1 and TRBJ1-1 gives the whole variable domain KAGVTQTPRYLIKTRGQQVTLSCSPISGHRSVSWYQQTPGQGLQFLFEYFSETQRNKGNFPGRFSGRQFSNSRSEMNVSTLELGDSALYLCASETGGMNTEAFFGQGTRLTVV.